These T cell receptor beta chains were read from a single sample in a study of blood T cell repertoires in COVID-19. Here immunoSEQ multiplex PCR was the method, and the copy in TCRdb shows in-frame clones only, minus some. This table has approximately 180,000 clones, approximately 90% appearing once. The sequencing sample was made of peripheral blood. Receptor source: a man in his forties with active or convalescent COVID-19. Each CDR3 is given with its conserved first and last residue. The D gene is left open where the match is weak. Not all rows give a size; the values are once, few, many and, for expanded clones, a class.

d_call: .; cdr3_length: 13; clone_size: .; j_call: TRBJ1-5; v_call: TRBV19; cdr3_aa: CASSISVNQPQHF; cdr3_nt: TGTGCCAGTAGTATTTCGGTGAATCAGCCCCAGCATTTT
d_call: .; cdr3_length: 14; clone_size: .; j_call: TRBJ2-2; v_call: TRBV5-5; cdr3_aa: CASSLPGGGGELFF; cdr3_nt: TGTGCCAGCAGCTTGCCTGGCGGAGGCGGGGAGCTGTTTTTT
d_call: .; cdr3_length: 13; clone_size: once; j_call: TRBJ2-7; v_call: TRBV29-1; cdr3_aa: CSVDTGTYYEQYF; cdr3_nt: TGCAGCGTGGACACCGGGACTTACTACGAGCAGTACTTC
d_call: TRBD1; cdr3_length: 18; clone_size: .; j_call: TRBJ2-2; v_call: TRBV2; cdr3_aa: CASSDVVLRDRNTGELFF; cdr3_nt: TGTGCCAGCAGCGACGTGGTTCTGAGGGACAGAAACACCGGGGAGCTGTTTTTT
d_call: TRBD1; cdr3_length: 14; clone_size: .; j_call: TRBJ1-1; v_call: TRBV7-8; cdr3_aa: CASSLGGGGTEAFF; cdr3_nt: TGTGCCAGCAGCTTAGGAGGGGGCGGCACTGAAGCTTTCTTT
d_call: .; cdr3_length: 16; clone_size: .; j_call: TRBJ1-1; v_call: TRBV4-1; cdr3_aa: CASSQDGRAWSTEAFF; cdr3_nt: TGCGCCAGCAGCCAAGACGGCAGGGCTTGGAGCACTGAAGCTTTCTTT
d_call: .; cdr3_length: 14; clone_size: .; j_call: TRBJ1-6; v_call: TRBV6-1; cdr3_aa: CASSEGPRGSPLHF; cdr3_nt: TGTGCCAGCAGTGAAGGACCTAGGGGTTCACCCCTCCACTTT
d_call: TRBD1; cdr3_length: 13; clone_size: .; j_call: TRBJ2-7; v_call: TRBV5-1; cdr3_aa: CASRVGQGYEQYF; cdr3_nt: TGCGCCAGCAGGGTCGGACAGGGATACGAGCAGTACTTC
d_call: .; cdr3_length: 16; clone_size: .; j_call: TRBJ1-5; v_call: TRBV15; cdr3_aa: CATSRDLAPEVQPQHF; cdr3_nt: TGTGCCACCAGCAGGGATTTGGCCCCGGAGGTTCAGCCCCAGCATTTT
d_call: .; cdr3_length: 12; clone_size: .; j_call: TRBJ1-2; v_call: TRBV28; cdr3_aa: CASSSGVAGYTF; cdr3_nt: TGTGCCAGCAGTTCAGGGGTGGCTGGCTACACCTTC
d_call: TRBD1; cdr3_length: 15; clone_size: few; j_call: TRBJ2-1; v_call: TRBV18; cdr3_aa: CASTNRDRDYNEQFF; cdr3_nt: TGTGCCAGCACCAACCGGGACAGGGATTACAATGAGCAGTTCTTC
d_call: .; cdr3_length: 13; clone_size: .; j_call: TRBJ1-5; v_call: TRBV2; cdr3_aa: CASNRQANQPQHF; cdr3_nt: TGTGCCAGCAATAGACAGGCCAATCAGCCCCAGCATTTT
d_call: TRBD1; cdr3_length: 15; clone_size: medium-sized; j_call: TRBJ1-5; v_call: TRBV7-8; cdr3_aa: CASSIDRGPSQPQHF; cdr3_nt: TGTGCCAGCAGCATTGACAGGGGCCCCTCTCAGCCCCAGCATTTT
d_call: .; cdr3_length: 14; clone_size: .; j_call: TRBJ1-1; v_call: TRBV2; cdr3_aa: CASSVETGNTEAFF; cdr3_nt: TGTGCCAGCAGTGTCGAGACAGGGAACACTGAAGCTTTCTTT
d_call: .; cdr3_length: 16; clone_size: .; j_call: TRBJ2-5; v_call: TRBV19; cdr3_aa: CASSIDGGVGAETQYF; cdr3_nt: TGTGCCAGTAGTATAGATGGCGGGGTCGGGGCGGAGACCCAGTACTTC
d_call: .; cdr3_length: 14; clone_size: .; j_call: TRBJ1-1; v_call: TRBV5-1; cdr3_aa: CASSLEAGNLEAFF; cdr3_nt: TGCGCCAGCAGCTTGGAAGCGGGGAACCTTGAAGCTTTCTTT
d_call: .; cdr3_length: 12; clone_size: once; j_call: TRBJ1-2; v_call: TRBV7-2; cdr3_aa: CASSLEGDGYTF; cdr3_nt: TGTGCCAGCAGCTTAGAAGGGGATGGCTACACCTTC
d_call: TRBD1; cdr3_length: 16; clone_size: .; j_call: TRBJ2-3; v_call: TRBV19; cdr3_aa: CASSTLTGQGTDTQYF; cdr3_nt: TGTGCCAGTAGTACCCTGACGGGACAGGGTACAGATACGCAGTATTTT
d_call: .; cdr3_length: 14; clone_size: .; j_call: TRBJ1-2; v_call: TRBV2; cdr3_aa: CASSEFLTDYGYTF; cdr3_nt: TGTGCCAGCAGTGAGTTTTTGACTGACTATGGCTACACCTTC
d_call: .; cdr3_length: 14; clone_size: once; j_call: TRBJ1-1; v_call: TRBV11-3; cdr3_aa: CASSPREQNTEAFF; cdr3_nt: TGTGCCAGCAGCCCCCGAGAGCAGAACACTGAAGCTTTCTTT
d_call: TRBD1; cdr3_length: 14; clone_size: .; j_call: TRBJ2-5; v_call: TRBV2; cdr3_aa: CASTPRDRGETQYF; cdr3_nt: TGTGCCAGCACCCCCCGGGACAGGGGAGAGACCCAGTACTTC
d_call: .; cdr3_length: 14; clone_size: .; j_call: TRBJ1-2; v_call: TRBV28; cdr3_aa: CASEQGLGSYGYTF; cdr3_nt: TGTGCCAGTGAACAGGGTTTGGGTAGCTATGGCTACACCTTC
d_call: .; cdr3_length: 12; clone_size: .; j_call: TRBJ1-1; v_call: TRBV6-1; cdr3_aa: CASSLMNTEAFF; cdr3_nt: TGTGCCAGCAGTCTAATGAACACTGAAGCTTTCTTT
d_call: .; cdr3_length: 13; clone_size: .; j_call: TRBJ2-3; v_call: TRBV3-1/TRBV3-2; cdr3_aa: CASSQRGQDTQYF; cdr3_nt: TGTGCCAGCAGCCAAAGGGGCCAGGATACGCAGTATTTT
d_call: TRBD1; cdr3_length: 15; clone_size: .; j_call: TRBJ2-2; v_call: TRBV6-5; cdr3_aa: CATLDRGRGTGELFF; cdr3_nt: TGTGCCACGCTAGACAGGGGGCGCGGCACCGGGGAGCTGTTTTTT
d_call: TRBD2; cdr3_length: 17; clone_size: once; j_call: TRBJ2-7; v_call: TRBV11-3; cdr3_aa: CASSLVLSGRASYEQYF; cdr3_nt: TGTGCCAGCAGCTTAGTTCTTAGCGGGAGGGCTTCCTACGAGCAGTACTTC
d_call: .; cdr3_length: 17; clone_size: .; j_call: TRBJ2-1; v_call: TRBV11-2; cdr3_aa: CASSLDMQAKGANEQFF; cdr3_nt: TGTGCCAGCAGCTTAGATATGCAGGCTAAAGGCGCCAATGAGCAGTTCTTC
d_call: .; cdr3_length: 15; clone_size: .; j_call: TRBJ1-1; v_call: TRBV6-5; cdr3_aa: CASRLPGTSNTEAFF; cdr3_nt: TGTGCCAGCAGGTTACCCGGGACATCTAACACTGAAGCTTTCTTT
d_call: .; cdr3_length: 14; clone_size: .; j_call: TRBJ1-6; v_call: TRBV9; cdr3_aa: CASSVGEVDTPLHF; cdr3_nt: TGTGCCAGCAGCGTAGGGGAGGTCGATACACCCCTCCACTTT
d_call: TRBD2; cdr3_length: 17; clone_size: .; j_call: TRBJ2-1; v_call: TRBV7-9; cdr3_aa: CASSPRLAGGPGGEQFF; cdr3_nt: TGTGCCAGCAGCCCAAGACTAGCGGGAGGGCCGGGGGGTGAGCAGTTCTTC
d_call: .; cdr3_length: 11; clone_size: .; j_call: TRBJ2-5; v_call: TRBV18; cdr3_aa: CASSLQETQYF; cdr3_nt: TGTGCCAGCTCATTACAAGAGACCCAGTACTTC
d_call: .; cdr3_length: 12; clone_size: .; j_call: TRBJ1-2; v_call: TRBV27; cdr3_aa: CASSLDRGGYTF; cdr3_nt: TGTGCCAGCAGTTTGGATCGGGGAGGCTACACCTTC
d_call: .; cdr3_length: 14; clone_size: .; j_call: TRBJ1-2; v_call: TRBV6-1; cdr3_aa: CASSEAIANYGYTF; cdr3_nt: TGTGCCAGCAGTGAAGCCATAGCTAACTATGGCTACACCTTC
d_call: .; cdr3_length: 15; clone_size: .; j_call: TRBJ2-1; v_call: TRBV5-6; cdr3_aa: CASSRRRGTYNEQFF; cdr3_nt: TGTGCCAGCAGCCGGCGGCGGGGCACCTACAATGAGCAGTTCTTC
d_call: TRBD1; cdr3_length: 13; clone_size: .; j_call: TRBJ1-1; v_call: TRBV2; cdr3_aa: CASRDRGRVEAFF; cdr3_nt: TGTGCCAGCAGGGACAGGGGGCGTGTTGAAGCTTTCTTT
d_call: TRBD1; cdr3_length: 19; clone_size: once; j_call: TRBJ1-2; v_call: TRBV11-2; cdr3_aa: CASSPILGDRAAANYGYTF; cdr3_nt: TGTGCCAGCAGCCCCATCCTCGGGGACAGGGCCGCAGCTAACTATGGCTACACCTTC